These 11 T cell receptor beta chains share one sample of origin, sequenced in a study of shared clonotypes between healthy human individuals. Some clones are missing from TCRdb's copy, which holds only in-frame ones; the method was immunoSEQ multiplex PCR. The data contain about 2 million clones, roughly 94% of them singletons. The sequenced sample was naive CD4+ T cells sorted from blood. Indicated subset: CD45RA+ positively selected. The receptors derive from a man between 18 and 29 years old in good health.

This chain uses TRBV10-3 with TRBJ2-5; 15 positions agree with TRBD2. This CDR3 is 17 amino acids long. Germline V gives CDR1 ENHRY, CDR2 SYGVKD. The ends lost 5 bases at V and 3 bases at J; junction bases unmatched: 7. The CDR3 DNA reads TGTGCCATCAGTCCGGGACTAGCGGGAGGAACGAAAGAGACCCAGTACTTC. Amino acids: CAISPGLAGGTKETQYF.

This chain uses TRBV12-1 with TRBJ1-1; the D call in the table, TRBD1, was not verified against the DNA. TRBV12-1 is tagged as a pseudogene. The CDR3 runs to 17 residues. CDR3 in amino acids: CASSRFALRGRNTEAFF. CDR3 DNA: TGTGCCAGCAGTCGTTTTGCCCTCAGGGGGCGGAACACTGAAGCTTTCTTT.

The chain links TRBV28 to TRBJ1-2; D might be TRBD1 (6 bases). CDR3 length equals 15 residues. Deletions cut 6 bases from V and 8 bases from J, with 22 bases between. Germline V lookup: CDR1 MDHEN, CDR2 SYDVKM. In DNA form, the CDR3 reads TGTGCCAGCAGGCCTGAGGGTCAGGGGAGGTTCGGCTACACCTTC. Its protein product is CASRPEGQGRFGYTF.

The V gene is TRBV27, the J gene TRBJ2-7; D is tentatively TRBD1 or TRBD2 (5 bases each). The CDR3 totals 15 residues. V lost 6 bases and J 0 bases, leaving 15 bases between the germline ends. Germline assignment: CDR1 MNHEY and CDR2 SMNVEV (reference sequence). Here the CDR3 reads CASSTPGRSSYEQYF. CDR3 nucleotide sequence: TGTGCCAGCAGCACACCGGGACGGAGCTCCTACGAGCAGTACTTC.

This clone is a singleton in its sample. A much larger clone sits a single nucleotide away, making a read error possible. The V call is TRBV11-2, the J call TRBJ2-2; no clear D. Trimming stripped 2 bases from V and 6 bases from J, with 4 bases between. CDR3 length equals 12 residues. Germline CDR1 reads SGHAT; CDR2 reads FQNNGV. The CDR3 here is CASSLNAGELFF. In DNA, the CDR3 is TGTGCCAGCAGCTTAAACGCCGGGGAGCTGTTTTTT.

The rearrangement uses TRBV10-3 and TRBJ1-2; TRBD1 is a possible D gene (5 bases). The CDR3 has 15 amino acids. Germline CDR1 ENHRY, CDR2 SYGVKD. With 0 bases removed from V and 3 bases from J, the gap between germline ends came to 11 bases. CDR3 loop: CAISESQGQDYGYTF. Written as DNA, the CDR3 is TGTGCCATCAGTGAGTCGCAGGGCCAGGACTATGGCTACACCTTC.

The V gene is TRBV4-1, the J gene TRBJ2-3, with 10 nucleotides matching TRBD2. Germline-derived CDR1 and CDR2 are MGHRA and YSYEKL. This CDR3 has 16 amino acids. J lost 0 bases, V lost 5 bases, and 5 bases had no gene match. In DNA, the CDR3 is TGCGCCAGCAGCTGGCTAGCGGGGGCCAGCACAGATACGCAGTATTTT. Amino acids: CASSWLAGASTDTQYF.

This sequence joins TRBV4-1 and TRBJ2-1; D gene unclear. The CDR3 sequence is 15 residues long. In germline, CDR1 is MGHRA, CDR2 YSYEKL. V was pared by 3 bases and J by 4 bases, with 13 bases between. This chain's CDR3 is CASSQAPEVYNEQFF. The CDR3 nucleotides read TGCGCCAGCAGCCAGGCCCCCGAGGTGTACAATGAGCAGTTCTTC.

The CDR3: CASGTGGYNEQFF. CDR3 DNA sequence: TGTGCCAGCGGGACCGGGGGATACAATGAGCAGTTCTTC. This chain connects TRBV19 to TRBJ2-1; D is perhaps TRBD2 (6 bases). Germline V gene sequence: CDR1 LNHDA, CDR2 SQIVND (reference sequence). Trimming left V 9 bases short and J 4 bases short, with 13 bases between. The CDR3 runs 13 residues.

The chain carries TRBV5-1 and TRBJ1-6; perhaps TRBD1 as D (5 bases). With 5 bases removed from V and 8 bases from J, the gap between germline ends came to 14 bases. This CDR3 comprises 14 residues. Per germline, CDR1 SGHRS and CDR2 YFSETQ. CDR3 DNA: TGCGCCAGCAGTCTTACAGGCTACGATTCACCCCTCCACTTT. It codes for CASSLTGYDSPLHF.

The CDR3 sequence is CASSAGQVWTEAFF. In DNA form, the CDR3 reads TGCGCCAGCAGCGCCGGACAGGTTTGGACTGAAGCTTTCTTT. The chain employs TRBV5-1 and TRBJ1-1, with TRBD1 matching 7 bases. The V gene end was trimmed by 4 bases and the J gene end by 5 bases; junction bases not matched to a gene: 8. Germline V gives CDR1 SGHRS, CDR2 YFSETQ. CDR3 length equals 14 residues.